This T cell receptor (beta chain) comes out of a study of blood T cell repertoires in COVID-19 (dated by TCRdb to 2018 to 2020). Describing the broader study: Samples covering the acute and convalescent phases of COVID-19 were provided by collaborators in the United States, Italy and Spain. The material from the prospective study consisted of cDNA or gDNA derived from T cells, B-cell-depleted T cells, or PBMCs. Deeply sampled blood TCRbeta repertoires from subjects exposed to, actively infected with, or recovered from COVID-19 were included in the dataset. A freely available public database, intended as a resource for researchers studying the immune response to SARS-CoV-2, is where the repertoires were released. The samples were drawn from the first 160 participants of the ongoing ImmuneRACE study and from over 950 subjects provided by 6 global collaborators. Nearly every sample came with metadata listing a de-identified subject ID, COVID-19 status, age in years and sex. Where HLA class I and class II types were available, the types were taken from metadata supplied by the sample provider, not from assay-based typing. The paper's findings and limits, for the study overall: The quantity of clinical and demographic metadata differed by source and by participant and was supplied without curation.

TCRbeta CDR3 regions were amplified from genomic DNA by means of the immunoSEQ Assay, a bias-controlled multiplex PCR. The study's own analysis went as follows. The number of nucleated cells in each sample was estimated from the amplification of reference gene primers within the assay. To quantify the absolute abundance of each unique TCRbeta CDR3 rearrangement, sequence reads were collapsed and filtered. For each sample, productive Simpson clonality was calculated by taking the square root of Simpson's diversity index across productive rearrangements. The source is immuneACCESS, and TCRdb retained only in-frame sequences with V and J called. Part of the clones is not carried over; for the studies checked, unresolved V genes explain less than half of this, and the remainder is unexplained. The DNA was the basis for D and trimming; V, J and clone size are from that table. For this sample the table gives about 120,000 clones, of which about nine tenths were detected only once. The ten largest clones add up to over 9% of the sample.

Concerning this clone itself: Its antigen has not been determined. No quality values exist for individual bases; no much larger clone is one base distant.

The CDR3 sequence holds 14 residues, the cysteine and phenylalanine included. Of the read, only the CDR3 DNA is kept; its 42 bases are in frame from base 1. Looking up the germline V gene yields CDR1 SGHDN and CDR2 FVKESK. V and J are trimmed by 5 bases and 10 bases, and the gene matches miss 11 bases of the junction. Each collaborating institution followed its own protocols to collect whole blood in K2EDTA tubes. Collaborator samples were shipped for TCRbeta analysis as frozen whole blood, isolated PBMCs, or DNA extracted from either sample type. The receptor's source is a man in his fifties or sixties with acute or convalescent COVID-19. The specimen sequenced was peripheral blood. The chain is made from TRBV14 and TRBJ1-2, and TRBD1 matches 9 of the central bases. The nucleotides read TGTGCCAGCAGCGTAACTCCCGGGACAGGGCACTACACCTTC. Translated, it gives CASSVTPGTGHYTF.